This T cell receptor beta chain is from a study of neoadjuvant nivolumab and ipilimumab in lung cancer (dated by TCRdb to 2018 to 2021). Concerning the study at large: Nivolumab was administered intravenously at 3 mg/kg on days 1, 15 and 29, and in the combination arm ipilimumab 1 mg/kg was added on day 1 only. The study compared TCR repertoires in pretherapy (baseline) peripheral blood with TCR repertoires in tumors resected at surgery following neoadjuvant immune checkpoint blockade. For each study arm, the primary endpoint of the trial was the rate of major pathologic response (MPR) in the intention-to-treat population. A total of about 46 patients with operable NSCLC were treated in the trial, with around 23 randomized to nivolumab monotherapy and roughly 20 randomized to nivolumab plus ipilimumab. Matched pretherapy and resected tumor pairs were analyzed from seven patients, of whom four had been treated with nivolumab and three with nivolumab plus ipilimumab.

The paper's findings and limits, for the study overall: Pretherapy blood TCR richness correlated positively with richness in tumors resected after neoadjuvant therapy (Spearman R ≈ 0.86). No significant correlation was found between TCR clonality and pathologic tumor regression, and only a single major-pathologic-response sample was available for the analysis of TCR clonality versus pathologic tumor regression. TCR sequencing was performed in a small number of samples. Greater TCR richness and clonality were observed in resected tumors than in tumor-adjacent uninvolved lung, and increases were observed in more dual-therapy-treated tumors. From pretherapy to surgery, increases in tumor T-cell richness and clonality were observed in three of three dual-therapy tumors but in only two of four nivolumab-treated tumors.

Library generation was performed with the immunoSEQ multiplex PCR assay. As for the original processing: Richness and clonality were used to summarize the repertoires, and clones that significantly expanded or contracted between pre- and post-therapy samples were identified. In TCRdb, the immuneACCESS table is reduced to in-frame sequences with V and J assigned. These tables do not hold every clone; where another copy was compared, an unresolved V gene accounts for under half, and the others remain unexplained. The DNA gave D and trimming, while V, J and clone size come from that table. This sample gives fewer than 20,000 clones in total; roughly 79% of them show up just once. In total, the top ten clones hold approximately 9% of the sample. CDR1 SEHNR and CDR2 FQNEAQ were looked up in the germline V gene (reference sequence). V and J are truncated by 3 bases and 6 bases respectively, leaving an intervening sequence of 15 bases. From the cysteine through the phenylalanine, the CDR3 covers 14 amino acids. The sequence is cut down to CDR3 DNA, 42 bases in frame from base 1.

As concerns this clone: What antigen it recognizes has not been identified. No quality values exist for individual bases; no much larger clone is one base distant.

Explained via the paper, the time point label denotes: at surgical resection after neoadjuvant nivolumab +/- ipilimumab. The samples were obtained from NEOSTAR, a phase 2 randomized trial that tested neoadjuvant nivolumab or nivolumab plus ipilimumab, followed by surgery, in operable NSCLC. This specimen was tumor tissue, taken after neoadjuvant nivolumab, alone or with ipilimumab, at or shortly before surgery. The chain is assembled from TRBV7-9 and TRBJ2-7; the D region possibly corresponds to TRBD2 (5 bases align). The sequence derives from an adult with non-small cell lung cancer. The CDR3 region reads CASSFRSARGEQYF. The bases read TGTGCCAGCAGCTTCCGGAGCGCTCGGGGCGAGCAGTACTTC.